This T cell receptor (beta chain) was recorded in a study of T cell responses to AZD1222 COVID-19 vaccine. Whole-study context: The analysis combined second doses at about 4 or about 12 weeks.

CDR3 length: 18 residues. Trimming took off 1 base at V and 2 bases at J, with 20 bases between the two ends. In germline, CDR1 is PRHDT, CDR2 FYEKMQ (reference sequence). The method was immunoSEQ multiplex PCR; TCRdb's version includes in-frame clones alone and lacks a portion of them. Here the sample spans around 140,000 clones, roughly 93% being singletons. A word on this clone: Antigen specificity is unknown.

Study-level findings and limits: Rises in breadth and depth of Spike-specific TCRs came after two AZD1222 doses. Nearly half of spike-specific TCRs reportedly target variant regions that are unmutated in the B.1.351 and B.1.1.7 variants.

This receptor was taken from an adult in good health. The V and J genes are TRBV13 and TRBJ1-2; D possibly corresponds to TRBD1 (6 bases). The sequenced sample was peripheral blood, obtained on day 0 of AZD1222 vaccination. The CDR3 is CASSLAGERAGANYGYTF. The CDR3 bases are TGTGCCAGCAGCTTAGCCGGGGAGAGAGCAGGGGCCAACTATGGCTACACCTTC.